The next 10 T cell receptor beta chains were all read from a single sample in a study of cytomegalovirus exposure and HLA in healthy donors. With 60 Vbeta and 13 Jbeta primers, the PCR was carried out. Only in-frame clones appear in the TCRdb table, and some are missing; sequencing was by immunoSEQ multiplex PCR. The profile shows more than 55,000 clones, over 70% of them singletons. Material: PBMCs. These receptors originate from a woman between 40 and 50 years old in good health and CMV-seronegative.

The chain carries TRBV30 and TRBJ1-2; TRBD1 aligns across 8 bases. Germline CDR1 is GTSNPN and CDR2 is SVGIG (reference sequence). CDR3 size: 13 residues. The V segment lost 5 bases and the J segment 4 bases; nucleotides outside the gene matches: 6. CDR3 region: CAWQHRGTYGYTF. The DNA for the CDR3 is TGTGCCTGGCAACACAGGGGGACCTATGGCTACACCTTC.

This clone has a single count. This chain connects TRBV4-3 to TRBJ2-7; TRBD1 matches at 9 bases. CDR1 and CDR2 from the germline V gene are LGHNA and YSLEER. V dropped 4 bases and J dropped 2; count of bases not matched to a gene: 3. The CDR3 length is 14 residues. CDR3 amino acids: CASSRGQGTYEQYF. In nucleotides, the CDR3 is TGCGCCAGCAGCCGGGGACAGGGCACCTACGAGCAGTACTTC.

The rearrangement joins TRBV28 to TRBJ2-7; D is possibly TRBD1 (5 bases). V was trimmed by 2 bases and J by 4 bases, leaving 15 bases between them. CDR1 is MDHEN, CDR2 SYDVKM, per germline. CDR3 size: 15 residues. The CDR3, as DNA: TGTGCCAGCAGTTTACTAGTCGCAGGGCTTTACGAGCAGTACTTC. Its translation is CASSLLVAGLYEQYF. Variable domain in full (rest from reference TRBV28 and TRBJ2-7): DVKVTQSSRYLVKRTGEKVFLECVQDMDHENMFWYRQDPGLGLRLIYFSYDVKMKEKGDIPEGYSVSREKKERFSLILESASTNQTSMYLCASSLLVAGLYEQYFGPGTRLTVT.

The CDR3 DNA is TGTGCCAGCACTAGCGGGGTTTCCTACGAGCAGTACTTC. Translation gives CASTSGVSYEQYF. The rearrangement links TRBV6-5 to TRBJ2-7; 9 bases align to TRBD2. Germline CDR1 is MNHEY and CDR2 is SVGAGI. The CDR3 runs to 13 residues. Trimming took 7 bases from V and 1 from J; bases not matched to a gene: 2.

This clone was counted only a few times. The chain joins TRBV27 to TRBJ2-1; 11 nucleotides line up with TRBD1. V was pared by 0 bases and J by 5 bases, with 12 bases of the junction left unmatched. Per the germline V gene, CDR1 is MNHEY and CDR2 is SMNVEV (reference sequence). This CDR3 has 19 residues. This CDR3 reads CASSLSQGTGGGHHNEQFF. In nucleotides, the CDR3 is TGTGCCAGCAGTTTATCGCAGGGGACAGGGGGGGGACACCACAATGAGCAGTTCTTC.

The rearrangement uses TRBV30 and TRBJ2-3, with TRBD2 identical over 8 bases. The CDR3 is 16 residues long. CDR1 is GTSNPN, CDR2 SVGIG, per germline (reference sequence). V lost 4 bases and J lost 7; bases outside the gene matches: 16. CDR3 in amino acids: CAWNPLAGRTLNTQYF. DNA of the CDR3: TGTGCCTGGAACCCTCTAGCGGGTCGTACTTTAAATACGCAGTATTTT. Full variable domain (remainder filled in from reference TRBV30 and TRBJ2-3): SQTIHQWPATLVQPVGSPLSLECTVEGTSNPNLYWYRQAAGRGLQLLFYSVGIGQISSEVPQNLSASRPQDRQFILSSKKLLLSDSGFYLCAWNPLAGRTLNTQYFGPGTRLTVL.

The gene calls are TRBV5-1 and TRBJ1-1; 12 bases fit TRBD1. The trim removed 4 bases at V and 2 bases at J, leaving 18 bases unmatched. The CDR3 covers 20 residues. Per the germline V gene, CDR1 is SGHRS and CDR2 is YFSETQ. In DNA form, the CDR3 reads TGCGCCAGCAGCCCCCTTAAAATGTCGGGACAGGGGGCTCTAAACACTGAAGCTTTCTTT. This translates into CASSPLKMSGQGALNTEAFF.

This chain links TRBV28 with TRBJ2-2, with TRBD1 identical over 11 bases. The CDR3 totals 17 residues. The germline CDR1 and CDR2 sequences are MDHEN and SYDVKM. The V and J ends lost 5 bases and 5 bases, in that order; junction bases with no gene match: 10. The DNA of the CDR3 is TGTGCCAGCAGTGCCCTGAGGACAGGGGGCGAGACCGGGGAGCTGTTTTTT. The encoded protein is CASSALRTGGETGELFF.

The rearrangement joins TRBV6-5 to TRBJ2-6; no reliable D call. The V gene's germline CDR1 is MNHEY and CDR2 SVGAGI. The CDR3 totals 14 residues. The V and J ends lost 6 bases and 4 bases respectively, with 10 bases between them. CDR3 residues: CASRSVFGANVLTF. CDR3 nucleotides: TGTGCCAGCAGGTCGGTGTTCGGGGCCAACGTCCTGACTTTC.

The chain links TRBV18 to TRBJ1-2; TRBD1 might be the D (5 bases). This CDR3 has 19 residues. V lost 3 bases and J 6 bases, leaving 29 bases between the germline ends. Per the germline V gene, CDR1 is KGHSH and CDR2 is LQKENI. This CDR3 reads CASSPYRDGGSGRKDGYTF. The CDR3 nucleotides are TGTGCCAGCTCACCTTACCGGGACGGAGGGTCGGGGAGGAAAGATGGCTACACCTTC.